This is a list of T cell receptor beta chains from one sample in a study of radiation and T cells in renal cell carcinoma. Some clones are missing from TCRdb's copy, which holds only in-frame ones; the method was immunoSEQ multiplex PCR. The repertoire consists of over 15,000 clones, with more than 55% occurring once and the leading ten covering approximately 10%. Sequenced here: tumor tissue, sampled from a patient whose treatment was nephrectomy without radiotherapy. Every receptor here comes from a man in his forties with renal cell carcinoma. CDR3s include the opening cysteine and the closing phenylalanine or tryptophan. Fields, in order: J gene, D gene, V gene, CDR3 protein. The D gene is left open where the match is weak.

TRBJ2-3,NA,TRBV27,CASSFGAGAKFSTDTQYF
TRBJ1-3,NA,TRBV30,CAWSETRAGNTIYF
TRBJ2-2,NA,TRBV6-5,CASRLRWGDTGELFF
TRBJ2-2,NA,TRBV4-1,CASSQDTPGGGRELFF
TRBJ2-7,NA,TRBV6-6,CASRQEGEQYF
TRBJ1-1,TRBD1,TRBV6-1,CASSEWGGQGGMRDTEAFF
TRBJ1-3,NA,TRBV10-1,CASSDSQNPSSGNTIYF
TRBJ1-2,TRBD1,TRBV19,CASTMQGVVYGYTF
TRBJ2-7,TRBD2,TRBV7-6,CASSNREGDSYEQYF
TRBJ2-7,NA,TRBV9,CASSPPGGRGTHEQYF
TRBJ1-1,NA,TRBV6-5,CASSYSLQREAFF
TRBJ1-1,NA,TRBV11-2,CASSLNQGNTEAFF
TRBJ1-4,NA,TRBV6-6,CASSRGASATNEKLFF